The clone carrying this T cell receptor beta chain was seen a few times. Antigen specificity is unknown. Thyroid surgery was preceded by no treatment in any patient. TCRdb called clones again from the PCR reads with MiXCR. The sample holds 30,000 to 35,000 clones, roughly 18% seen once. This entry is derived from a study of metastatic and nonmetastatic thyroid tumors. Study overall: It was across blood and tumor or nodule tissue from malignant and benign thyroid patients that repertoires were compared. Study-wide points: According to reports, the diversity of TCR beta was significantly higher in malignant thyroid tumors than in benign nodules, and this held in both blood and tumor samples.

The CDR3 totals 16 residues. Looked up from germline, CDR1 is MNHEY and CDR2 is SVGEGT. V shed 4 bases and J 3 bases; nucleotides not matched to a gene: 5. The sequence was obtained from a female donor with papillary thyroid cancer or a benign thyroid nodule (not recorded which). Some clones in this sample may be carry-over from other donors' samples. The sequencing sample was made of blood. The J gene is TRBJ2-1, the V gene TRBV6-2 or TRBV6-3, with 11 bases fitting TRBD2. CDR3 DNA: TGTGCCAGCAGTTCCTGGACTAGCGGGTACTACAATGAGCAGTTCTTC. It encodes CASSSWTSGYYNEQFF.